This T cell receptor beta chain was identified during a study of T cell responses to AZD1222 COVID-19 vaccine (dated by TCRdb to about 2021). As for the study more broadly: AZD1222 recipients given second doses at about 4 weeks or at about 12 weeks were pooled, since spike-specific TCR depth and breadth were not found to differ between the two schedules. Trial participants were enrolled into age subgroups of 18-55, 56-69 and 70-plus years, which contained about 150, 28 and 57 TCR-sequenced participants, respectively. A total of 233 trial participants underwent TCR sequencing, of whom nearly 210 had received two doses of AZD1222 and about 26 had received two doses of the MenACWY control vaccine.

What the work shows at the level of the full study, not this receptor alone: The whole spike protein was spanned by vaccine-associated CD4 TCRs, and dominant responses were seen in regions 160-218 and 743-854. The 56-69-year group was small, and its depth increase did not reach significance, likely because of low power. Epitopes outside the regions mutated in the B.1.351 and B.1.1.7 variants were reportedly recognized by nearly half of the unique spike-specific TCRs. Because no samples from the day 14 peak response were available, repertoires could be characterized only after the peak T cell response. Most participants were white British and females outnumbered males, and the authors suggested that clonal diversity may have been underestimated. Conclusions about previously exposed vaccinees are limited, since just a handful of AZD1222 recipients were seropositive for SARS-CoV-2 at baseline. After two AZD1222 doses, both the breadth and the depth of spike-specific TCRs were significantly higher than at day 0 and than in MenACWY recipients.

CDR1 SGHVS and CDR2 FQNEAQ were looked up in the germline V gene. From its cysteine to its phenylalanine, the CDR3 spans 18 amino acids. This entry keeps only the CDR3 DNA: 54 bases, framed from base 1. The junction shows trimming of 2 bases on V and 4 bases on J, plus 20 bases between the germline ends. The sample's time point label, decoded: baseline before first vaccination. Vaccinee samples were obtained from the UK trials COV001 and COV002, which included a single-blind randomized controlled phase 2/3 trial of AZD1222 (ChAdOx1 nCoV-19) in healthy adults. For TCRbeta chain sequencing, PBMC samples from trial participants were taken at day 0 and at day 28 after the second dose. The CDR3 regions of human TCRbeta chains were subjected to immunosequencing. The original pipeline was this. Repertoire TCRs were matched against a reference library of SARS-CoV-2-specific TCRs generated with the MIRA antigen-specificity platform. Breadth was defined as the fraction of unique TCRs that were SARS-CoV-2-associated, and depth was defined as the fraction of total T cells that were SARS-CoV-2-associated. Each spike-specific TCR was assigned to its reactive spike region and to a CD4 or CD8 class using the MIRA data. Log10-transformed breadth and depth values were compared by one-way ANOVA with Sidak's multiple comparisons tests. TCRdb took over this immuneACCESS table, retaining in-frame rearrangements with V and J assigned. Such tables are incomplete; in checked studies, under half of the missing clones stem from an unresolved V gene, and the remainder is unexplained. The V and J calls and the clone size are those of that table, but D and trimming were determined from the DNA. Here the sample has around 130,000 clones; roughly 88% occur a single time. Roughly 1.6% of the sample comes from the top ten.

The sample holds a few counts of this clone. No cognate antigen has been identified for it. It has no much larger one-base neighbor in the sample; base qualities were not kept. Here the chain combines TRBV7-8 and TRBJ2-2; the D gene cannot be resolved beyond TRBD1 or TRBD2, each matching 5 bases. The source was peripheral blood, collected on day 0 of AZD1222 vaccination. This TCR was recovered from an adult in good health. The bases are TGTGCCAGCAGCTTATTCCGCCCCAGAGGGGTGGGCACCGGGGAGCTGTTTTTT. This encodes CASSLFRPRGVGTGELFF.